A selection of T cell receptor beta chains follows, all from one sample in a study of tissue T cells after allogeneic stem cell transplantation. Data came from immunoSEQ multiplex PCR; TCRdb stores just in-frame clones and leaves some out. The sample lists about 520 clones, 81% seen once, with about 6% in the top ten. The sample in question was skin, obtained at autopsy. Receptor source: a male patient aged 35 to 75 with steroid-refractory graft-versus-host disease after an allogeneic stem cell transplant. Some T cells could come from the graft donor. Both conserved end residues are part of each CDR3. Fields, in order: clone size, V gene, D gene, J gene, CDR3 protein, CDR3 DNA. D genes are given only for firm matches. The size field is filled for only some rows; it gives once, few, many or a size class.

.	TRBV7-3	TRBD2	TRBJ2-5	CASSLAGGSQETQYF	TGTGCCAGCAGCTTAGCGGGGGGGAGCCAAGAGACCCAGTACTTC
.	TRBV4-3	.	TRBJ2-5	CASSPRYSQETQYF	TGCGCCAGCAGCCCGCGCTACAGCCAAGAGACCCAGTACTTC
.	TRBV19	.	TRBJ1-5	CASSIGVAQPQHF	TGTGCCAGTAGTATAGGGGTTGCCCAGCCCCAGCATTTT
few	TRBV5-6	.	TRBJ1-2	CASSLGQGDGYTF	TGTGCCAGCAGCTTGGGCCAGGGAGATGGCTACACCTTC
.	TRBV13	.	TRBJ1-6	CASSSGTGESPLHF	TGTGCCAGCAGCTCCGGGACGGGGGAGTCACCCCTCCACTTT
.	TRBV6-1	TRBD1	TRBJ1-1	CASSELQGRTEAFF	TGTGCCAGCAGTGAGCTACAGGGGAGAACTGAAGCTTTCTTT
few	TRBV7-2	.	TRBJ1-2	CASSLAAQGGPNYGYTF	TGTGCCAGCAGCTTAGCCGCCCAAGGAGGTCCGAACTATGGCTACACCTTC
few	TRBV11-3	TRBD2	TRBJ2-1	CASSSGLAYNEQFF	TGTGCCAGCAGCTCGGGACTAGCGTACAATGAGCAGTTCTTC
.	TRBV19	TRBD1	TRBJ1-2	CASSSDRGGGGYTF	TGTGCCAGTAGTAGTGACAGGGGAGGTGGAGGCTACACCTTC
once	TRBV6-2/TRBV6-3	TRBD1	TRBJ2-7	CASSYLKGQGRGYEQYF	TGTGCCAGCAGTTACCTAAAGGGACAGGGGCGAGGCTACGAGCAGTACTTC
.	TRBV19	TRBD2	TRBJ2-5	CASSMPSSGEGETQYF	TGTGCCAGTAGTATGCCATCTAGCGGGGAAGGGGAGACCCAGTACTTC
.	TRBV9	TRBD1	TRBJ1-1	CASSVGDRVNTEAFF	TGTGCCAGCAGCGTAGGGGACAGGGTGAACACTGAAGCTTTCTTT
once	TRBV7-9	.	TRBJ1-1	CASSLDPGLGTEAFF	TGTGCCAGCAGCTTAGATCCGGGTCTAGGCACTGAAGCTTTCTTT
.	TRBV5-6	.	TRBJ2-7	CASSSGVSSSYEQYF	TGTGCCAGCAGCTCAGGGGTATCAAGCTCCTACGAGCAGTACTTC
.	TRBV6-5	.	TRBJ2-7	CASSYGRRPLIYEQYF	TGTGCCAGCAGTTACGGGCGTCGCCCCCTTATCTACGAGCAGTACTTC
.	TRBV4-3	TRBD2	TRBJ2-7	CASSQEGGIGSYEQYF	TGCGCCAGCAGCCAAGAGGGAGGGATTGGATCCTACGAGCAGTACTTC
.	TRBV12-5	TRBD2	TRBJ2-1	CASGLGLAGAYGEFF	TGTGCTAGTGGTTTGGGACTAGCGGGGGCCTATGGGGAGTTCTTC
.	TRBV7-2	TRBD2	TRBJ2-1	CASSKRGTQSSYNEQFF	TGTGCCAGCAGCAAGCGGGGCACCCAGAGCTCCTACAATGAGCAGTTCTTC
.	TRBV4-3	.	TRBJ1-5	CASSQDSPRGQGNQPQHF	TGCGCCAGCAGCCAAGATTCTCCGCGAGGTCAGGGGAATCAGCCCCAGCATTTT
once	TRBV30	.	TRBJ1-4	CAWFRATNEKLFF	TGTGCCTGGTTCAGGGCTACTAATGAAAAACTGTTTTTT
.	TRBV4-2	TRBD1	TRBJ2-7	CASSRQPGQGAGEQYF	TGTGCCAGCAGCCGCCAACCCGGACAGGGGGCGGGCGAGCAGTACTTC
.	TRBV3-1/TRBV3-2	.	TRBJ2-7	CASSSPDPFVLDEQYF	TGTGCCAGCAGCAGTCCGGATCCTTTCGTGTTAGACGAGCAGTACTTC
.	TRBV30	.	TRBJ1-1	CAWRERTEAFF	TGTGCCTGGAGGGAACGCACTGAAGCTTTCTTT
.	TRBV7-9	.	TRBJ2-7	CASSPGTPNEQYF	TGTGCCAGCAGCCCCGGGACCCCTAACGAGCAGTACTTC
.	TRBV27	.	TRBJ1-5	CASSSEVNQPQHF	TGTGCCAGCTCGTCGGAAGTCAATCAGCCCCAGCATTTT
.	TRBV29-1	TRBD1	TRBJ1-1	CSVGDRGHTEAFF	TGCAGCGTTGGGGACAGGGGCCACACTGAAGCTTTCTTT
.	TRBV13	.	TRBJ1-5	CASSLGGARGPQHF	TGTGCCAGCAGCTTAGGGGGGGCACGGGGGCCCCAGCATTTT
once	TRBV19	.	TRBJ2-2	CASSMGPGLNTGELFF	TGTGCCAGTAGTATGGGACCGGGACTTAACACCGGGGAGCTGTTTTTT
.	TRBV5-6	.	TRBJ1-1	CASSLAQNQAFF	TGTGCCAGCAGCTTGGCTCAGAACCAAGCTTTCTTT
.	TRBV6-2/TRBV6-3	.	TRBJ2-3	CASSYLSPLPSFPNAQYF	TGTGCCAGCAGTTACCTAAGCCCCCTGCCTAGCTTCCCGAACGCGCAGTATTTT
.	TRBV9	TRBD2	TRBJ2-1	CASSVDQRGAYNEQFF	TGTGCCAGCAGCGTTGACCAGCGGGGGGCCTACAATGAGCAGTTCTTC
.	TRBV3-1/TRBV3-2	TRBD2	TRBJ2-3	CASSQDESLPAGVSDTQYF	TGTGCCAGCAGCCAAGATGAGTCCCTTCCAGCGGGGGTTTCAGATACGCAGTATTTT
.	TRBV5-4	TRBD2	TRBJ2-3	CASSFSKRGAIDTQYF	TGTGCCAGCAGCTTCTCTAAGCGGGGGGCCATAGATACGCAGTATTTT
.	TRBV7-6	.	TRBJ2-2	CASSLGRVDGELFF	TGTGCCAGCAGCTTAGGAAGAGTAGACGGGGAGCTGTTTTTT
.	TRBV18	.	TRBJ2-7	CASSITEGEQYF	TGTGCCAGCTCAATAACGGAGGGGGAGCAGTACTTC
.	TRBV11-2	.	TRBJ2-5	CASSPTEVAQYF	TGTGCCAGCAGCCCCACAGAGGTGGCCCAGTACTTC
.	TRBV28	.	TRBJ2-7	CASRSGLRSSTYEQYF	TGTGCCAGCAGATCCGGACTTCGATCAAGTACCTACGAGCAGTACTTC
.	TRBV28	.	TRBJ1-2	CASSLPHLTGQTSGTF	TGTGCCAGCAGTTTACCCCATCTCACCGGACAGACCTCCGGCACCTTC
.	TRBV4-3	.	TRBJ2-1	CASSLRQVLYNEQFF	TGCGCCAGCAGCCTTAGACAGGTACTTTACAATGAGCAGTTCTTC
.	TRBV6-2/TRBV6-3	TRBD1	TRBJ1-2	CASSLGGQETFYGYTF	TGTGCCAGCAGTTTGGGTGGACAGGAGACTTTCTATGGCTACACCTTC
.	TRBV27	TRBD1	TRBJ1-1	CASSLDPSGGVGEAFF	TGTGCCAGCAGTTTGGACCCCTCAGGGGGCGTGGGTGAAGCTTTCTTT
.	TRBV7-9	TRBD1	TRBJ2-2	CASSVQGAFGELFF	TGTGCCAGCAGCGTGCAGGGGGCTTTCGGGGAGCTGTTTTTT
few	TRBV18	.	TRBJ2-3	CASSPLAQRTDTQYF	TGTGCCAGCTCACCACTCGCCCAGCGCACAGATACGCAGTATTTT